This T cell receptor beta chain was recorded in a study of T-cell memory formation after mild COVID-19. In its sample, this clonotype was seen a few times. The CDR3 runs 12 residues. Trimming cost V 6 bases and J 1 base, with 9 bases left between them. The germline gives CDR1 DFQATT, CDR2 SNEGSKA (reference sequence). MiXCR, run by TCRdb on the 5' RACE reads, gives a single entry per CDR3 protein. The sample has hundreds of thousands of distinct CDR3 sequences, about 15% seen once. The chain recombines TRBV20-1 with TRBJ1-1; D possibly corresponds to TRBD1 (5 bases). This TCR came from a man between 18 and 35 years old who had mild COVID-19 (a few samples of this study predate the infection). Cell type and time point are not known. Material for sequencing was PBMCs or a T cell subset sorted from them (not recorded which). The CDR3 loop is CSAAGPNTEAFF. CDR3 in DNA: TGCAGTGCCGCAGGGCCGAACACTGAAGCTTTCTTT.